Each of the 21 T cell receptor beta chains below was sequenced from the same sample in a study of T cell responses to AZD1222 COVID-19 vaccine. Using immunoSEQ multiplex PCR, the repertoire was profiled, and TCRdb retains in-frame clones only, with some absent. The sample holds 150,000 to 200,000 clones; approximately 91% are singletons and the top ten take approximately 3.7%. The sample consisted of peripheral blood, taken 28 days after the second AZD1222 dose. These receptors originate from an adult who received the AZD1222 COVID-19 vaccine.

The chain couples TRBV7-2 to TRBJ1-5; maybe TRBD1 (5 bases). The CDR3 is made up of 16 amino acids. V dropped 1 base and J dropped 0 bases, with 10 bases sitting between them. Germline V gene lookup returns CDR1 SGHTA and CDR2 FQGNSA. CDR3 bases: TGTGCCAGCAGCTTAGTTGGGACGTATAGCAATCAGCCCCAGCATTTT. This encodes CASSLVGTYSNQPQHF. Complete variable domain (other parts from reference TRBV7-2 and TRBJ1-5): GAGVSQSPSNKVTEKGKDVELRCDPISGHTALYWYRQSLGQGLEFLIYFQGNSAPDKSGLPSDRFSAERTGGSVSTLTIQRTQQEDSAVYLCASSLVGTYSNQPQHFGDGTRLSIL.

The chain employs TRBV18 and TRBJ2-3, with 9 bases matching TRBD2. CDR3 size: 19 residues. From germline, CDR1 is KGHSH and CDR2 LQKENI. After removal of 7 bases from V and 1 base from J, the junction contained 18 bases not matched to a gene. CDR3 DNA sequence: TGTGCCAGCTTCCCCCGACTAGCGGACCCCTTCCAGGGCACAGATACGCAGTATTTT. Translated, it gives CASFPRLADPFQGTDTQYF.

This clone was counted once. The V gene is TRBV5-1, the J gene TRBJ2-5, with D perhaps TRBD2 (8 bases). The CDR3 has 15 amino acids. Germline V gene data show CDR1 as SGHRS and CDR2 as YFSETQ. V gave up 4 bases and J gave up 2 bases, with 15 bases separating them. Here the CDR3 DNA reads TGCGCCAGCAGCCCGGGGGGGACAGCGCAAGAGACCCAGTACTTC. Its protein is CASSPGGTAQETQYF.

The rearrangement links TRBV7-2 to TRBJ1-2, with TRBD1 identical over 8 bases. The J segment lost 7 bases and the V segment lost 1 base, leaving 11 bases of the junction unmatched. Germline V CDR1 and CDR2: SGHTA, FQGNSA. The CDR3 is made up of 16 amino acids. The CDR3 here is CASSLESFGQGSGYTF. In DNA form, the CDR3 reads TGTGCCAGCAGCTTAGAAAGTTTCGGACAGGGTAGTGGCTACACCTTC.

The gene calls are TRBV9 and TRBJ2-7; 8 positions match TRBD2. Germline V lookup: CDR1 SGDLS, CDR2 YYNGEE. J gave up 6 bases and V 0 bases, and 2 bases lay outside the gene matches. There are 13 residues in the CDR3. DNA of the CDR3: TGTGCCAGCAGCGTAGTGGCGGGAGGCGAGCAGTACTTC. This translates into CASSVVAGGEQYF.

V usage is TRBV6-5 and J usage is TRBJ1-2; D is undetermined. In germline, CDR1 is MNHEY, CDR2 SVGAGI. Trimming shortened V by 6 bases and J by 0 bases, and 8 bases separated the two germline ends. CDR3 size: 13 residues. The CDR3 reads CASRTDSNYGYTF. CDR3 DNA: TGTGCCAGCAGGACTGACTCTAACTATGGCTACACCTTC.

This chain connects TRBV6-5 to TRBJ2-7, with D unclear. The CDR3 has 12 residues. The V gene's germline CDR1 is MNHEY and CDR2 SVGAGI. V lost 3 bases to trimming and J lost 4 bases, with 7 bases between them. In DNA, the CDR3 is TGTGCCAGCAGTTATGAAGGATACGAGCAGTACTTC. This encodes CASSYEGYEQYF.

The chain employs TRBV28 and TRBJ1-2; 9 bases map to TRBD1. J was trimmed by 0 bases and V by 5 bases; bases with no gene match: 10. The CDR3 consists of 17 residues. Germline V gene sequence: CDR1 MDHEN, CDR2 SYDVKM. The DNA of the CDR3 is TGTGCCAGCAGTAAACGAACCGGGACAGGGCCTAACTATGGCTACACCTTC. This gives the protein CASSKRTGTGPNYGYTF.

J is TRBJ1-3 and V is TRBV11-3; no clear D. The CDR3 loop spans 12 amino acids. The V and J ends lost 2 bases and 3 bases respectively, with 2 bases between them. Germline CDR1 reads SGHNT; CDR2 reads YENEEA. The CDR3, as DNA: TGTGCCAGCAGCTTAAATGGAAACACCATATATTTT. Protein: CASSLNGNTIYF.

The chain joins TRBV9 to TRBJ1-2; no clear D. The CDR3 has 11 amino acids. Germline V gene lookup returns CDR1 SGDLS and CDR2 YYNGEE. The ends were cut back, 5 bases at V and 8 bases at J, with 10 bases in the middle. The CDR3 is CASSRSGGYTF. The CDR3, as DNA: TGTGCCAGCAGTAGGAGTGGAGGCTACACCTTC.

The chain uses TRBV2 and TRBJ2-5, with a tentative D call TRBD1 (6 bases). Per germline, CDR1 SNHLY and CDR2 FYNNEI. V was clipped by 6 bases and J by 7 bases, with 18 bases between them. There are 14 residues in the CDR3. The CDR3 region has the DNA TGTGCCAGCAGGGTGGACAGCGCCACTGGGACCCAGTACTTC. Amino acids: CASRVDSATGTQYF.

The CDR3 protein is CASSLDGGKNEKLFF. The DNA for the CDR3 is TGTGCCAGCAGCTTGGACGGTGGGAAGAATGAAAAACTGTTTTTT. The rearrangement uses TRBV5-8 and TRBJ1-4; D is unresolved. This CDR3 spans 15 amino acids. CDR1 is SGHTS and CDR2 is YDEGEE in the germline V gene. The V end was cut by 0 bases, the J end by 5 bases, with 11 bases between.

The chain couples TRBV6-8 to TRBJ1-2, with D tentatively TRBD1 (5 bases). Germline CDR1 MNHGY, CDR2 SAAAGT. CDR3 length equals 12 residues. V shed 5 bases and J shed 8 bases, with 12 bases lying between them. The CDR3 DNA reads TGTGCCAGCAGTCAGGGCCTGCTGGGCTACACCTTC. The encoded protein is CASSQGLLGYTF.

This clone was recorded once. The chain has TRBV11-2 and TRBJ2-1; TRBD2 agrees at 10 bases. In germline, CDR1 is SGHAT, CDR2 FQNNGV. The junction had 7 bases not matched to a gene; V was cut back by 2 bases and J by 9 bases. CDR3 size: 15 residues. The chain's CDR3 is CASSLWRLAGGEQFF. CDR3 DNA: TGTGCCAGCAGCTTATGGAGACTAGCGGGCGGTGAGCAGTTCTTC.

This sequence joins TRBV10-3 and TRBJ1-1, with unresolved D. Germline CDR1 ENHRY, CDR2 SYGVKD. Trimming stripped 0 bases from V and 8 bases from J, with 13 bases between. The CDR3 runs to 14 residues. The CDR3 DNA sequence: TGTGCCATCAGTGAGTCAAGGGATTGGATAGAAGCTTTCTTT. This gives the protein CAISESRDWIEAFF.

CDR3 sequence: CASSRLIGRQGAYEQYF. CDR3 coding DNA: TGTGCCAGCAGTCGTCTGATAGGGCGACAGGGTGCCTACGAGCAGTACTTC. The chain joins TRBV11-2 to TRBJ2-7, with TRBD1 identical over 7 bases. This CDR3 is 17 amino acids long. V was pared by 6 bases and J by 2 bases, with 16 bases of the junction left unmatched. Germline assignment: CDR1 SGHAT and CDR2 FQNNGV.

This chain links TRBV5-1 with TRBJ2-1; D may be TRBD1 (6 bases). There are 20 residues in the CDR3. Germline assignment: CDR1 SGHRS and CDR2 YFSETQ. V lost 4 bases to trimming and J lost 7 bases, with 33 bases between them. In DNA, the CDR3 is TGCGCCAGCAGCCAGGAACGCAGGGGTATTTTACCTAGGGGATATAATGAGCAGTTCTTC. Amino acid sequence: CASSQERRGILPRGYNEQFF. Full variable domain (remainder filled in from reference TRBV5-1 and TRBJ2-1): KAGVTQTPRYLIKTRGQQVTLSCSPISGHRSVSWYQQTPGQGLQFLFEYFSETQRNKGNFPGRFSGRQFSNSRSEMNVSTLELGDSALYLCASSQERRGILPRGYNEQFFGPGTRLTVL.

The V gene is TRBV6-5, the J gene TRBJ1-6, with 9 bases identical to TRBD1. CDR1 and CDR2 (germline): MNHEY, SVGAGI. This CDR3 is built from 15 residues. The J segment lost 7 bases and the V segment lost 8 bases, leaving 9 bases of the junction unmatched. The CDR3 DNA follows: TGTGCCAGCCTAACGGAAGACAGGGGGAATTCACCCCTCCACTTT. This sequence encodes CASLTEDRGNSPLHF.

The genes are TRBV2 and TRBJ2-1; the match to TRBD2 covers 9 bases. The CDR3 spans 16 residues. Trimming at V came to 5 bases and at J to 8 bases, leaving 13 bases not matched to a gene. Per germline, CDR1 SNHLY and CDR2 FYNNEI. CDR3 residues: CASSHPGIAGDDEQFF. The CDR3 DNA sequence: TGTGCCAGCAGTCACCCTGGGATAGCGGGAGATGATGAGCAGTTCTTC.

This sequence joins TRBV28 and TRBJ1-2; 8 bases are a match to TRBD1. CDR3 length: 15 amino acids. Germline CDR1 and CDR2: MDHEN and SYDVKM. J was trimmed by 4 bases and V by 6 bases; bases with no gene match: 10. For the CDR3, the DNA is TGTGCCAGCAGCCCTTCTCCCGGACAGGGCTATGGCTACACCTTC. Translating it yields CASSPSPGQGYGYTF.

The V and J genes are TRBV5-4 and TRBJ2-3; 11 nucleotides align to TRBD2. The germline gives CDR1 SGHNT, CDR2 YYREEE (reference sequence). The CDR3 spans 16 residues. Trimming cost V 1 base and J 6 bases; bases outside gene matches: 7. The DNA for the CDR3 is TGTGCCAGCAGCTTGCCGGGACTAGCGGTAGTGGATACGCAGTATTTT. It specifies CASSLPGLAVVDTQYF.